A selection of T cell receptor beta chains follows, all from one sample in a study of blood T cell repertoires in COVID-19. Here immunoSEQ multiplex PCR was the method, and the copy in TCRdb shows in-frame clones only, minus some. The table includes about 260,000 clones, roughly 83% detected once. Material: PBMCs or T cells enriched from blood (not recorded which). Receptors were obtained from a woman aged 45-65 years who had recovered from COVID-19. CDR3s include the opening cysteine and the closing phenylalanine or tryptophan. The D gene is left open where the match is weak. Clone size, where shown, is once, few, many, or a class for clones that have expanded.

TRBJ1-1 | . | . | TRBV10-1 | CASSESAKTEAFF | TGCGCCAGCAGTGAGTCAGCAAAAACTGAAGCTTTCTTT
TRBJ2-5 | . | . | TRBV5-5 | CASSLGFSGNQETQYF | TGTGCCAGCAGCTTGGGGTTCTCGGGAAACCAAGAGACCCAGTACTTC
TRBJ1-2 | . | many | TRBV19 | CASSIARMNYGYTF | TGTGCCAGTAGTATAGCGAGGATGAACTATGGCTACACCTTC
TRBJ1-5 | TRBD1 | . | TRBV19 | CASIQTGASNQPQHF | TGTGCCAGTATACAGACAGGGGCGAGCAATCAGCCCCAGCATTTT
TRBJ1-2 | TRBD1 | . | TRBV5-6 | CASSWIGGQPYGYTF | TGTGCCAGCAGCTGGATTGGGGGACAGCCCTATGGCTACACCTTC
TRBJ2-2 | TRBD2 | . | TRBV11-2 | CASSSNMIAGPTGELFF | TGTGCCAGCAGCTCGAATATGATAGCGGGACCCACCGGGGAGCTGTTTTTT
TRBJ1-1 | . | . | TRBV11-2 | CASSLGIAMNTEAFF | TGTGCCAGCAGCTTAGGAATAGCGATGAACACTGAAGCTTTCTTT
TRBJ1-2 | . | . | TRBV28 | CASSILGTNYGYTF | TGTGCCAGCAGTATCCTCGGGACAAACTATGGCTACACCTTC
TRBJ2-3 | . | . | TRBV19 | CASKPDIGTDTQYF | TGTGCCAGTAAACCGGACATAGGCACAGATACGCAGTATTTT
TRBJ2-7 | TRBD2 | many | TRBV6-5 | CASRVGTSNNEQYF | TGTGCTTCCCGAGTTGGGACTAGCAACAACGAGCAGTACTTC
TRBJ1-4 | TRBD1 | . | TRBV2 | CASRGGQGYKENEKLFF | TGTGCCAGCAGAGGAGGACAGGGATACAAAGAGAATGAAAAACTGTTTTTT
TRBJ2-4 | TRBD2 | . | TRBV30 | CACTVAGEGYIQYF | TGTGCCTGTACGGTAGCGGGGGAGGGATACATTCAGTACTTC
TRBJ1-1 | . | . | TRBV28 | CASSLAGMGTEAFF | TGTGCCAGCAGTTTGGCCGGGATGGGGACTGAAGCTTTCTTT
TRBJ1-1 | . | . | TRBV4-3 | CASSQESGGSTEAFF | TGCGCCAGCAGCCAAGAAAGCGGGGGATCCACTGAAGCTTTCTTT
TRBJ1-4 | TRBD1 | . | TRBV28 | CASSLMRTGAWGEKLFF | TGTGCCAGCAGTCTGATGAGGACAGGGGCTTGGGGTGAAAAACTGTTTTTT
TRBJ1-5 | TRBD1 | . | TRBV19 | CASSMTGNGNQPQHF | TGTGCCAGTAGCATGACAGGGAACGGCAATCAGCCCCAGCATTTT
TRBJ2-5 | . | . | TRBV19 | CASSNTGWWETQYF | TGTGCCAGTAGTAATACAGGGTGGTGGGAGACCCAGTACTTC
TRBJ2-5 | . | . | TRBV6-2/TRBV6-3 | CASSYVGAPGETQYF | TGTGCCAGCAGTTACGTGGGGGCACCGGGAGAGACCCAGTACTTC
TRBJ1-2 | TRBD1 | . | TRBV7-9 | CASSLGDSNGYTF | TGTGCCAGCAGCTTAGGGGACAGTAATGGCTACACCTTC
TRBJ2-6 | TRBD1 | . | TRBV24-1 | CATSDRGQGLSGANVLTF | TGTGCCACCAGTGATCGCGGACAGGGCCTCTCTGGGGCCAACGTCCTGACTTTC
TRBJ1-1 | . | few | TRBV12-3/TRBV12-4 | CASSFDRNTEAFF | TGTGCCAGCAGTTTCGACAGGAACACTGAAGCTTTCTTT
TRBJ1-2 | . | . | TRBV11-2 | CASSLAGGSPNYGYTF | TGTGCCAGCAGCTTAGCGGGAGGTTCTCCAAACTATGGCTACACCTTC
TRBJ2-1 | . | . | TRBV19 | CASSEQGMGEQFF | TGTGCCAGTAGCGAACAGGGTATGGGTGAGCAGTTCTTC
TRBJ2-7 | . | . | TRBV7-2 | CASSLAPGAIYEQYF | TGTGCCAGCAGCTTAGCCCCAGGGGCGATCTACGAGCAGTACTTC
TRBJ1-1 | TRBD1 | . | TRBV7-9 | CASRVRGQEGPEAFF | TGTGCCAGCAGGGTAAGGGGACAGGAGGGACCTGAAGCTTTCTTT
TRBJ2-2 | . | . | TRBV19 | CASSPGYRNTGELFF | TGTGCCAGTAGTCCAGGCTACAGGAACACCGGGGAGCTGTTTTTT
TRBJ2-3 | . | . | TRBV7-2 | CASSFKDTQYF | TGTGCCAGCAGCTTCAAAGATACGCAGTATTTT
TRBJ1-5 | TRBD1 | . | TRBV6-5 | CASTVDRVRNQPQHF | TGTGCCAGCACCGTCGACAGGGTTCGCAATCAGCCCCAGCATTTT
TRBJ2-1 | TRBD1 | . | TRBV27 | CASSPAGTGWSNEQFF | TGTGCCAGCAGTCCAGCCGGGACAGGGTGGAGCAATGAGCAGTTCTTC
TRBJ1-4 | TRBD1 | . | TRBV7-9 | CASTQGTGIKKLFF | TGTGCCAGCACCCAAGGGACAGGGATTAAAAAACTGTTTTTT
TRBJ2-6 | TRBD1 | . | TRBV10-2 | CASSERTGVRSGANVLTF | TGCGCCAGCAGTGAGAGGACAGGGGTGAGGTCTGGGGCCAACGTCCTGACTTTC
TRBJ2-7 | TRBD1 | . | TRBV7-8 | CASRPKPGQGDIEQYF | TGTGCCAGCAGACCGAAGCCGGGACAGGGAGACATCGAGCAGTACTTC
TRBJ1-5 | . | . | TRBV7-6 | CASSPGTFGNQPQHF | TGTGCCAGCAGCCCTGGGACATTCGGCAATCAGCCCCAGCATTTT
TRBJ2-7 | TRBD1 | . | TRBV5-6 | CASSLRDRFYEQYF | TGTGCCAGCAGCTTGCGGGACAGGTTTTACGAGCAGTACTTC
TRBJ2-5 | . | . | TRBV27 | CASSLEGPETQYF | TGTGCCAGCAGTTTAGAGGGCCCAGAGACCCAGTACTTC
TRBJ1-1 | . | . | TRBV2 | CASRESTGYVVAFF | TGTGCCAGCAGGGAATCGACGGGATATGTAGTAGCTTTCTTT
TRBJ2-7 | TRBD1 | . | TRBV18 | CASSSSSGQRRSSYEQYF | TGTGCCAGCTCATCTAGTTCGGGACAGCGAAGGAGCTCCTACGAGCAGTACTTC
TRBJ1-5 | . | . | TRBV19 | CASGRQSNQPQHF | TGTGCCAGTGGCCGACAGAGCAATCAGCCCCAGCATTTT
TRBJ2-7 | . | . | TRBV18 | CASSPRAGVDEQYF | TGTGCCAGCTCACCTAGGGCAGGGGTCGACGAGCAGTACTTC
TRBJ1-3 | TRBD1 | . | TRBV7-9 | CASSPVGTGYSSGNTIYF | TGTGCCAGCAGCCCCGTCGGGACAGGGTACTCCTCTGGAAACACCATATATTTT
TRBJ2-7 | . | . | TRBV28 | CASSLDRPYEQYF | TGTGCCAGCAGTTTAGACAGACCCTACGAGCAGTACTTC
TRBJ2-2 | . | . | TRBV16 | CASSQRRPNTGELFF | TGTGCCAGCAGCCAAAGGCGGCCGAACACCGGGGAGCTGTTTTTT
TRBJ1-1 | . | . | TRBV18 | CASSPRVDTEAFF | TGTGCCAGCTCACCGAGGGTTGACACTGAAGCTTTCTTT
TRBJ1-1 | . | . | TRBV28 | CASSLGLRTEAFF | TGTGCCAGCAGTTTGGGGCTCAGAACTGAAGCTTTCTTT
TRBJ2-2 | TRBD2 | . | TRBV11-1 | CASRSSGGPTGELFF | TGTGCCAGCAGATCTAGCGGGGGCCCCACCGGGGAGCTGTTTTTT
TRBJ2-3 | . | once | TRBV28 | CASSLFTGRGADTQYF | TGTGCCAGCAGTTTATTTACCGGGAGAGGAGCAGATACGCAGTATTTT
TRBJ2-5 | TRBD1 | . | TRBV3-1/TRBV3-2 | CASKEGERNTGVETQYF | TGTGCCAGCAAAGAAGGGGAAAGGAATACAGGGGTTGAGACCCAGTACTTC